A single sample gave rise to the 20 T cell receptor beta chains below, sequenced in a study of shared clonotypes between healthy human individuals. Repertoires were generated with immunoSEQ multiplex PCR, while TCRdb's copy carries only in-frame clones and drops some. The sample comprises about half a million clones, about 85% of which are singletons, and 9.5% to 15% rests with the top ten. The sample was PBMCs. All receptors come from a woman between 35 and 50 years old in good health. Some clones in this sample may be carry-over from other donors' samples.

This chain joins TRBV6-5 and TRBJ2-4; the D gene is possibly TRBD1 (5 bases). Germline assignment: CDR1 MNHEY and CDR2 SVGAGI. V lost 5 bases and J lost 7, with 18 bases in between. This CDR3 contains 15 residues. The CDR3 protein is CASSRAGNSWNIQYF. Written as DNA, the CDR3 is TGTGCCAGCAGTCGAGCAGGGAATTCGTGGAACATTCAGTACTTC.

The gene calls are TRBV15 and TRBJ2-1; TRBD2 aligns across 13 bases. Per the germline V gene, CDR1 is LNHNV and CDR2 is YYDKDF (reference sequence). The ends lost 10 bases at V and 8 bases at J; junction bases unmatched: 5. The CDR3 loop spans 13 amino acids. The CDR3 bases are TGTGCCATCGGACTAGCGGGAGTATATGAGCAGTTCTTC. It is translated as CAIGLAGVYEQFF. The full variable domain, completed using reference TRBV15 and TRBJ2-1, is DAMVIQNPRYQVTQFGKPVTLSCSQTLNHNVMYWYQQKSSQAPKLLFHYYDKDFNNEADTPDNFQSRRPNTSFCFLDIRSPGLGDTAMYLCAIGLAGVYEQFFGPGTRLTVL.

On this clone itself: A single base is all that separates this from a far larger clone, so a read error is likely. The V and J genes are TRBV13 and TRBJ2-5; D remains unclear. Germline V gene lookup returns CDR1 PRHDT and CDR2 FYEKMQ (reference sequence). This CDR3 region has 11 residues. Trimming pared 2 bases from V and 5 bases from J, leaving 3 bases between. The CDR3 spells CASSLTETQYF. The DNA for the CDR3 is TGTGCCAGCAGCTTAACGGAGACCCAGTACTTC. Complete variable domain (other parts from reference TRBV13 and TRBJ2-5): AAGVIQSPRHLIKEKRETATLKCYPIPRHDTVYWYQQGPGQDPQFLISFYEKMQSDKGSIPDRFSAQQFSDYHSELNMSSLELGDSALYFCASSLTETQYFGPGTRLLVL.

J is TRBJ2-7 and V is TRBV19; no definite D call. Germline loops: CDR1 LNHDA, CDR2 SQIVND (reference sequence). V was shortened by 3 bases and J by 3 bases, with 6 bases between the two germline ends. The CDR3 runs to 12 residues. The CDR3: CASSIDGYEQYF. CDR3 nucleotides: TGTGCCAGTAGTATCGACGGCTACGAGCAGTACTTC.

Comment on this clone: A far larger clone differs by one base, so this is likely a read error. The chain employs TRBV29-1 and TRBJ2-7; D is possibly TRBD1 or TRBD2 (5 bases each). Germline V gene data show CDR1 as SQVTM and CDR2 as ANQGSEA. Trimming cost V 5 bases and J 6 bases, with 17 bases left between them. The CDR3 runs 13 residues. CDR3 region: CSVQMQGAGEQYF. Written as DNA, the CDR3 is TGCAGCGTTCAGATGCAGGGTGCGGGCGAGCAGTACTTC.

The V and J genes are TRBV5-1 and TRBJ2-5, with TRBD2 identical over 8 bases. This CDR3 contains 16 residues. V trimming: 4 bases; J trimming: 4 bases; junction bases outside the gene matches: 12. Germline values: CDR1 SGHRS, CDR2 YFSETQ. CDR3 protein: CASSPGLVGGGETQYF. The CDR3 region has the DNA TGCGCCAGCAGCCCGGGACTAGTCGGAGGGGGAGAGACCCAGTACTTC.

The gene calls are TRBV7-8 and TRBJ2-7, with TRBD2 identical over 7 bases. Per germline, CDR1 SGHVS and CDR2 FQNEAQ. V gave up 5 bases and J gave up 3 bases; unmatched junction bases: 4. The CDR3 loop spans 13 amino acids. The CDR3: CASSREVDYEQYF. The CDR3 DNA sequence: TGTGCCAGCAGCCGGGAGGTTGACTACGAGCAGTACTTC.

This clone occurred a few times. The chain combines TRBV28 with TRBJ2-5; 11 bases are shared with TRBD1. Germline-derived CDR1 and CDR2 are MDHEN and SYDVKM. V was clipped by 6 bases and J by 7 bases; unmatched bases: 10. The CDR3 has 15 amino acids. CDR3 coding DNA: TGTGCCAGCAGGACGGACAGGGGGCGGACGGCGACCCAGTACTTC. Translating gives CASRTDRGRTATQYF.

This clone has just one count. A read error likely explains this, since a far larger clone differs by one base. The chain is built from TRBV11-1 and TRBJ1-1, with D maybe TRBD1 (6 bases). The CDR3 loop spans 14 amino acids. Per germline, CDR1 SGHAT and CDR2 FQDESV (reference sequence). The CDR3 DNA is TGTGCCAGCAGCGCAGACAGGACGAACGCTGAAGCTTTCTTT. Translation: CASSADRTNAEAFF.

Only one count was recorded for this clone. The rearrangement links TRBV5-8 to TRBJ2-7; either TRBD1 or TRBD2 may supply D (6 bases each). The CDR3 length is 14 residues. With 5 bases removed from V and 4 bases from J, the gap between germline ends came to 16 bases. The germline CDR1 and CDR2 sequences are SGHTS and YDEGEE. CDR3 coding DNA: TGTGCCAGCAGGACGACTGGGGGGCAGTACGAGCAGTACTTC. It encodes CASRTTGGQYEQYF. The full variable domain, with the rest looked up from reference TRBV5-8 and TRBJ2-7, is EAGVTQSPTHLIKTRGQQATLRCSPISGHTSVYWYQQALGLGLQFLLWYDEGEERNRGNFPPRFSGRQFPNYSSELNVNALELEDSALYLCASRTTGGQYEQYFGPGTRLTVT.

The V and J genes are TRBV5-4 and TRBJ2-3, with 7 bases lining up with TRBD1. The V gene's germline CDR1 is SGHNT and CDR2 YYREEE (reference sequence). The CDR3 sequence is 14 residues long. V lost 4 bases, J lost 0 bases, and 2 bases stayed unmatched. The CDR3 sequence: CASSMTGSTDTQYF. The CDR3 coding sequence is TGTGCCAGCAGCATGACAGGGAGCACAGATACGCAGTATTTT.

This rearrangement joins TRBV19 to TRBJ2-7, with TRBD2 as a possible D gene (5 bases). Germline loops: CDR1 LNHDA, CDR2 SQIVND (reference sequence). The CDR3 sequence is 14 residues long. V was clipped by 3 bases and J by 6 bases, with 15 bases between them. CDR3 residues: CASSMRLSAGEQYF. CDR3 sequence (DNA): TGTGCCAGTAGTATGAGACTTTCCGCGGGCGAGCAGTACTTC. Complete variable domain (other parts from reference TRBV19 and TRBJ2-7): DGGITQSPKYLFRKEGQNVTLSCEQNLNHDAMYWYRQDPGQGLRLIYYSQIVNDFQKGDIAEGYSVSREKKESFPLTVTSAQKNPTAFYLCASSMRLSAGEQYFGPGTRLTVT.

This chain links TRBV23-1 with TRBJ2-3; D not resolved. TRBV23-1 is identified as an open reading frame with a role that is uncertain. The ends were cut back, 1 base at V and 2 bases at J, with 19 bases in the middle. The CDR3 has 18 amino acids. DNA for the CDR3: TGCGCCAGCAGTCAATGGGCCTTTGGCTGCCTTAACACAGATACGCAGTATTTT. It encodes CASSQWAFGCLNTDTQYF.

This chain links TRBV18 with TRBJ1-2; D unresolved. The CDR3 spans 15 residues. Germline loops: CDR1 KGHSH, CDR2 LQKENI. V was shortened by 3 bases and J by 4 bases, with 15 bases between the two germline ends. Here the CDR3 DNA reads TGTGCCAGCTCACCCTTCGTGGGGAAAACCTATGGCTACACCTTC. Its protein product is CASSPFVGKTYGYTF.

V gene TRBV28 combines with J gene TRBJ2-7; D is possibly TRBD2 (6 bases). The germline V gene has CDR1 MDHEN and CDR2 SYDVKM. The germline V and J ends were trimmed by 3 bases and 3 bases, with 9 bases remaining between them. CDR3 length: 13 residues. CDR3 sequence: CASSFGTFYEQYF. CDR3 bases: TGTGCCAGCAGTTTTGGGACTTTCTACGAGCAGTACTTC.

This chain joins TRBV30 and TRBJ2-3; tentatively, D is TRBD2 (6 bases). V was shortened by 5 bases and J by 2 bases, with 11 bases between the two germline ends. CDR1 and CDR2 from the germline V gene are GTSNPN and SVGIG (reference sequence). This CDR3 is built from 13 residues. This CDR3 is CAWGGGTTDTQYF. The CDR3 DNA is TGTGCCTGGGGCGGCGGGACCACAGATACGCAGTATTTT.

The chain links TRBV11-2 to TRBJ2-7; D possibly corresponds to TRBD2 (5 bases). This CDR3 spans 13 amino acids. Germline CDR1 reads SGHAT; CDR2 reads FQNNGV. CDR3 region: CATARGRTYEQYF. DNA of the CDR3: TGTGCTACAGCTCGGGGAAGGACCTACGAGCAGTACTTC.

With regard to this clone: It is likely a read error: a sequence one base away is far more abundant. The sample has other DNA sequences that encode this CDR3 too. The gene calls are TRBV11-1 and TRBJ1-1; D is undetermined. From germline, CDR1 is SGHAT and CDR2 FQDESV (reference sequence). The V end was cut by 5 bases, the J end by 8 bases, with 12 bases between. The CDR3 runs to 12 residues. CDR3 region: CASSLDGGEAFF. The CDR3 coding sequence is TGTGCCAGCAGCCTAGATGGCGGGGAAGCTTTCTTT.

This clone was picked up many times. Other DNA sequences in the sample encode the same CDR3. The V and J genes are TRBV6-5 and TRBJ2-1; TRBD1 matches 7 bases. The CDR3 consists of 15 residues. V dropped 5 bases and J dropped 6; count of bases not matched to a gene: 10. Germline CDR1 and CDR2: MNHEY and SVGAGI. CDR3 protein: CASSHDRAPLNEQFF. For the CDR3, the DNA is TGTGCCAGCAGTCATGACAGGGCACCTCTCAATGAGCAGTTCTTC.

This chain connects TRBV30 to TRBJ2-2; D assignment may be TRBD1 or TRBD2 (5 bases each). Germline V CDR1 and CDR2: GTSNPN, SVGIG (reference sequence). The CDR3 contains 15 residues. V dropped 7 bases and J dropped 0 bases, with 15 bases sitting between them. In nucleotides, the CDR3 is TGTGCCTCGCATCCGGGGCAGACGAACACCGGGGAGCTGTTTTTT. This codes for CASHPGQTNTGELFF.